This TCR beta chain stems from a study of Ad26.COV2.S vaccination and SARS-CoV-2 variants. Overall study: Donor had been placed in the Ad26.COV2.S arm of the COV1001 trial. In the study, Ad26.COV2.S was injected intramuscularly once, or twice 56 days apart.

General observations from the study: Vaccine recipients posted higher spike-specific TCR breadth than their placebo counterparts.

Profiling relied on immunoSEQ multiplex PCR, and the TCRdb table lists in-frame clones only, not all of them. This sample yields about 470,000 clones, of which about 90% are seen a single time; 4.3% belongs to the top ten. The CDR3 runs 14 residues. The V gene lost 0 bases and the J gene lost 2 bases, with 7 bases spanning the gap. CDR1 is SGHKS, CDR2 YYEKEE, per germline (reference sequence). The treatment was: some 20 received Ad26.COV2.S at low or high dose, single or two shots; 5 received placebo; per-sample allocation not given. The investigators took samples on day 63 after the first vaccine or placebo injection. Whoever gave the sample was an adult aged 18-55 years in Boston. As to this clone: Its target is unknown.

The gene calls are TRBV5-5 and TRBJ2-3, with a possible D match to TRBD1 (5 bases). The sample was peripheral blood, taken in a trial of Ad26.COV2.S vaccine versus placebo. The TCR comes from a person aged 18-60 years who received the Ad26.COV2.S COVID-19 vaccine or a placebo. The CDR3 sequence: CASSLGQNTDTQYF. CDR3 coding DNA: TGTGCCAGCAGCTTGGGACAGAACACAGATACGCAGTATTTT.